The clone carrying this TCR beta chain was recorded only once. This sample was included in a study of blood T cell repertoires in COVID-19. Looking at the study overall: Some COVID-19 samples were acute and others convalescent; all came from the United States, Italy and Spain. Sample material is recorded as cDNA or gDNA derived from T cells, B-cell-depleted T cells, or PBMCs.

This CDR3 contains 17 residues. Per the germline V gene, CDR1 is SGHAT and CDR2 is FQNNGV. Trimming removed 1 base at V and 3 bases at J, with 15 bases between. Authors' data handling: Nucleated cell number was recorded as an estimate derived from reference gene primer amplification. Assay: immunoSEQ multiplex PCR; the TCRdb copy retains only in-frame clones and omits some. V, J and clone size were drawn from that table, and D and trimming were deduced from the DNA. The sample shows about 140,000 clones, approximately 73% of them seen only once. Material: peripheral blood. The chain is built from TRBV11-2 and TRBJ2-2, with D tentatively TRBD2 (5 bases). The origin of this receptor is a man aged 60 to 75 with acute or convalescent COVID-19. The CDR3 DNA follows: TGTGCCAGCAGCTTAGGGTCACGGGGTTTGGACACCGGGGAGCTGTTTTTT. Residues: CASSLGSRGLDTGELFF.